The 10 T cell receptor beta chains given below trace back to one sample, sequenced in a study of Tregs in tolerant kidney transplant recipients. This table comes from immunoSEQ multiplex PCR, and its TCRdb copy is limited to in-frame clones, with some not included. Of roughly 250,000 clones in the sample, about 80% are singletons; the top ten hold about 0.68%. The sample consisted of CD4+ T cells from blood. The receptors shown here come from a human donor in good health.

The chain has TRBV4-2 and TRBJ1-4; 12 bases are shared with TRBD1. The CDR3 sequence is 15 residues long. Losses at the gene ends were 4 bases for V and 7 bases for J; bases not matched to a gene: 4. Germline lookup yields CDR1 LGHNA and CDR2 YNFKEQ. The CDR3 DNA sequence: TGTGCCAGCAGCCTGCCGGGACAGGGGGCTGAAAAACTGTTTTTT. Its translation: CASSLPGQGAEKLFF.

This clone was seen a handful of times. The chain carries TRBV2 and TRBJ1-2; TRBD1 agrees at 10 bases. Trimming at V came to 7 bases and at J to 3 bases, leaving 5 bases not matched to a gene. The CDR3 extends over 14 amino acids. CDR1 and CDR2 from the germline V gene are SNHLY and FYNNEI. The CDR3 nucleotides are TGTGCCAGCACTACGGGACAGGGGTACTATGGCTACACCTTC. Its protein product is CASTTGQGYYGYTF.

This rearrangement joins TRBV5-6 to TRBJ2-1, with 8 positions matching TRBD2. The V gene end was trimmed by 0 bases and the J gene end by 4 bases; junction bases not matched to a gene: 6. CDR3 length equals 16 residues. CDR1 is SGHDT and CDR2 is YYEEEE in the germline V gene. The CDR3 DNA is TGTGCCAGCAGCTTGGCGGGGACTAGGGTTTACAATGAGCAGTTCTTC. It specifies CASSLAGTRVYNEQFF. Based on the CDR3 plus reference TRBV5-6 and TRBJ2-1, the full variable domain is DAGVTQSPTHLIKTRGQQVTLRCSPKSGHDTVSWYQQALGQGPQFIFQYYEEEERQRGNFPDRFSGHQFPNYSSELNVNALLLGDSALYLCASSLAGTRVYNEQFFGPGTRLTVL.

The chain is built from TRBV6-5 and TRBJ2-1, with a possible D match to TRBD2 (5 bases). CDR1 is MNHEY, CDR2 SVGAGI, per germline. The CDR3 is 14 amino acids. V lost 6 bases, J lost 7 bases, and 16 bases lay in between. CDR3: CASSLPGSENEQFF. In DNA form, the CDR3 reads TGTGCCAGCAGCCTACCGGGATCAGAGAATGAGCAGTTCTTC.

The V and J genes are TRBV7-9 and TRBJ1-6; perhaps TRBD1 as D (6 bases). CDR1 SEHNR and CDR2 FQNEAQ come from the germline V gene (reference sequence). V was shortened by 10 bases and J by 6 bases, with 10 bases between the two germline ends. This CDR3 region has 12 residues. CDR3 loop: CATRGGNSPLHF. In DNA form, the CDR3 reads TGTGCCACCAGGGGCGGTAATTCACCCCTCCACTTT.

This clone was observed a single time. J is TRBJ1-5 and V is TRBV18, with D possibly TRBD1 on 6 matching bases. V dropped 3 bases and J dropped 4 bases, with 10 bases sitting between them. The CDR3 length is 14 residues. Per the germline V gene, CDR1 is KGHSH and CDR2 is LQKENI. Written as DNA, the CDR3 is TGTGCCAGCTCACCCGACAGGAGGAATCAGCCCCAGCATTTT. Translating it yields CASSPDRRNQPQHF.

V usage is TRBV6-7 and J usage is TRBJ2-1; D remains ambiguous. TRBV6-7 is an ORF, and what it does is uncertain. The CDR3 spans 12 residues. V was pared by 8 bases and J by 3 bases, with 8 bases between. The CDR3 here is CASPGFYNEQFF. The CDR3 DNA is TGTGCCAGCCCCGGATTCTACAATGAGCAGTTCTTC.

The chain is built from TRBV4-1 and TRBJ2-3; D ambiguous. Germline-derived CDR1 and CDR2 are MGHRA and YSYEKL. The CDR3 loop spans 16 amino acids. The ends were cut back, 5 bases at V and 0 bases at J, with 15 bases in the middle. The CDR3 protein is CASSAMGGQSTDTQYF. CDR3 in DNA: TGCGCCAGCAGCGCAATGGGTGGGCAGAGCACAGATACGCAGTATTTT.

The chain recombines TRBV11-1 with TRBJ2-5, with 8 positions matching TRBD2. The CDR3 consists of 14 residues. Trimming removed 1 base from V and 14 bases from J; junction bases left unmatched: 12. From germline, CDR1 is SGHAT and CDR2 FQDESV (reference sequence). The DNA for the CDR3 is TGTGCCAGCAGCTTAGAACGGCTAGCGGGCTCCGCTTACTTC. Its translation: CASSLERLAGSAYF.

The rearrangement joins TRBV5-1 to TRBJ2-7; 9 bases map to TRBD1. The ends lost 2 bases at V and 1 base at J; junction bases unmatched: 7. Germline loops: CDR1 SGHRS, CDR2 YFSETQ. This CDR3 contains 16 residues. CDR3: CASSLSGTGNSYEQYF. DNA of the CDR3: TGCGCCAGCAGCTTATCCGGGACAGGGAATTCCTACGAGCAGTACTTC. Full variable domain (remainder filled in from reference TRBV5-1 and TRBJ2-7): KAGVTQTPRYLIKTRGQQVTLSCSPISGHRSVSWYQQTPGQGLQFLFEYFSETQRNKGNFPGRFSGRQFSNSRSEMNVSTLELGDSALYLCASSLSGTGNSYEQYFGPGTRLTVT.